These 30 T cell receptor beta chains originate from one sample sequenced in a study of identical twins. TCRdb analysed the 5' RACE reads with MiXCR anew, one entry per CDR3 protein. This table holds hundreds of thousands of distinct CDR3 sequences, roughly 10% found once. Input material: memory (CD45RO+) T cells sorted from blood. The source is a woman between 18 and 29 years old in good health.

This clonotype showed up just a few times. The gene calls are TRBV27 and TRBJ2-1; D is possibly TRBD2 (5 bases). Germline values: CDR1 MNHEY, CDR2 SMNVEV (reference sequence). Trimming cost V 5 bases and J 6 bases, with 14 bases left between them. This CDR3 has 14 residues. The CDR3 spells CASSQREFSNEQFF. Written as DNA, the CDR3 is TGTGCCAGCAGTCAGAGGGAGTTCTCCAATGAGCAGTTCTTC.

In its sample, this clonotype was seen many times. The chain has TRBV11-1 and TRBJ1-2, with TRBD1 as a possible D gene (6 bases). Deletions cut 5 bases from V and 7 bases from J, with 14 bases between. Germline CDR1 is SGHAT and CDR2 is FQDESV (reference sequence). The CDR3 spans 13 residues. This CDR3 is CASSVNRESGYTF. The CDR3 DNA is TGTGCCAGCAGCGTAAACAGGGAAAGTGGCTACACCTTC. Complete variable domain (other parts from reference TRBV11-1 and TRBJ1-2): EAEVAQSPRYKITEKSQAVAFWCDPISGHATLYWYRQILGQGPELLVQFQDESVVDDSQLPKDRFSAERLKGVDSTLKIQPAELGDSAMYLCASSVNRESGYTFGSGTRLTVV.

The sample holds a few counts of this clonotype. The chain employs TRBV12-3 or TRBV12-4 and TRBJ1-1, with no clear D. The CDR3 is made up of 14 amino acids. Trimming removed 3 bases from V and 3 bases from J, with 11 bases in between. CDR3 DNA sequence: TGTGCCAGCAGTTTGGCGGGTATGGACACTGAAGCTTTCTTT. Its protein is CASSLAGMDTEAFF.

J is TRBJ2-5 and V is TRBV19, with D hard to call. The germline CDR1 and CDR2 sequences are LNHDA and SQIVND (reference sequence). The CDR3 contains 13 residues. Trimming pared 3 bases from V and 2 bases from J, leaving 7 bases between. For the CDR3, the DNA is TGTGCCAGTAGTATGGTCAAGCAAGAGACCCAGTACTTC. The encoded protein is CASSMVKQETQYF.

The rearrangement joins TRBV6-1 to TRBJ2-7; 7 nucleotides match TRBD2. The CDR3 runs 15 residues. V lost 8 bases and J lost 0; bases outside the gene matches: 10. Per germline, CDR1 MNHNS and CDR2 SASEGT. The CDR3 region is CASANGGGGSYEQYF. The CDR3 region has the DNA TGTGCCAGCGCCAACGGCGGGGGAGGCTCCTACGAGCAGTACTTC.

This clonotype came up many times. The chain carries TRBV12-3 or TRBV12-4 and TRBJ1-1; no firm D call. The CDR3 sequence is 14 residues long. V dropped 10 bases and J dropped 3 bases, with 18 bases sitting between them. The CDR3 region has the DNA TGTGCCACCCTAGCGGGAGCTCCCTACACTGAAGCTTTCTTT. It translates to CATLAGAPYTEAFF.

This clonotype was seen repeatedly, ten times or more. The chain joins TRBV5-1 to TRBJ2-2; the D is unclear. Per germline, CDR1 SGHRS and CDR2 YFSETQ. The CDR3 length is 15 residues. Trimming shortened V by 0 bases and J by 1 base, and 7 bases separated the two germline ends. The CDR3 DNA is TGCGCCAGCAGCTTGGCCTCCAGGAACACCGGGGAGCTGTTTTTT. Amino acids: CASSLASRNTGELFF.

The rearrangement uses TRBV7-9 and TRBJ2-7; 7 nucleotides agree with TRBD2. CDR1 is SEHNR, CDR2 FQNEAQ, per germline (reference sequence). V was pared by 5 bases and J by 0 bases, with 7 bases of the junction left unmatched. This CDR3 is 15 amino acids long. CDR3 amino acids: CASSQSGASSYEQYF. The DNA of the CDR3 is TGTGCCAGCAGCCAAAGCGGGGCAAGCTCCTACGAGCAGTACTTC.

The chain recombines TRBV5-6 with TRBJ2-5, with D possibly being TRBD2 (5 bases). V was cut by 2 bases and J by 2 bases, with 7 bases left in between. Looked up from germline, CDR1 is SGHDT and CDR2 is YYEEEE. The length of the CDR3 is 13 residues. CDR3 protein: CASSFGEQETQYF. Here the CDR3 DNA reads TGTGCCAGCAGCTTCGGGGAGCAAGAGACCCAGTACTTC.

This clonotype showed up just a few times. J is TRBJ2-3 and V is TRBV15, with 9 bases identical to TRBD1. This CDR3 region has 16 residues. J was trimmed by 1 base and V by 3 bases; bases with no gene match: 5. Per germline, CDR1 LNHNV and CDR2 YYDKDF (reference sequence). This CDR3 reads CATSRQTGGRTDTQYF. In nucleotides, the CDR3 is TGTGCCACCAGCAGGCAAACAGGGGGCCGCACAGATACGCAGTATTTT.

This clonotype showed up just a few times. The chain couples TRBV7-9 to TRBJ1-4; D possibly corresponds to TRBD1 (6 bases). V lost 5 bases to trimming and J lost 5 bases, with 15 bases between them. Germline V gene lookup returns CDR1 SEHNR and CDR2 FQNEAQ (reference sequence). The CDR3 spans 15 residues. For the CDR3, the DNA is TGTGCCAGCAGCCGGTCGGTCCAGGGGAATGAAAAACTGTTTTTT. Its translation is CASSRSVQGNEKLFF.

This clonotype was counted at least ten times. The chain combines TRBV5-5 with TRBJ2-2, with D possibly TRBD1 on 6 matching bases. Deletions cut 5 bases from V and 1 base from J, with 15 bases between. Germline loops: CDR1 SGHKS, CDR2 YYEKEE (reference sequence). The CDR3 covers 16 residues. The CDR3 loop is CASRMATGMNTGELFF. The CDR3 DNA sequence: TGTGCCAGCAGGATGGCTACAGGGATGAACACCGGGGAGCTGTTTTTT.

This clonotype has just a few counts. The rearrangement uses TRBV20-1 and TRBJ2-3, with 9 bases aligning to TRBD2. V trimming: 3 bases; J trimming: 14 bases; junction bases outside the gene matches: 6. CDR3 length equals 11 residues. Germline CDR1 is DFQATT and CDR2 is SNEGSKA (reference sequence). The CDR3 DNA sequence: TGCAGTGCTAGGACTAGCGGCGGGGGGTATTTT. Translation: CSARTSGGGYF.

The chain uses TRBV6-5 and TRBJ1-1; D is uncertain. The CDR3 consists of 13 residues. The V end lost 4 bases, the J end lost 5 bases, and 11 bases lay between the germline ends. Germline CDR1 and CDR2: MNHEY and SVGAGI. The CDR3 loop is CASSSSWDTEAFF. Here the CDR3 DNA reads TGTGCCAGCAGTTCATCATGGGATACTGAAGCTTTCTTT.

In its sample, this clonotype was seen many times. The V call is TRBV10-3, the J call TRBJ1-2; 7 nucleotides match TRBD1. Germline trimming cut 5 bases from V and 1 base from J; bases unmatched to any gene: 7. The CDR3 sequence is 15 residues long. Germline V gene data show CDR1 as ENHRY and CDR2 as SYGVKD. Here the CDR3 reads CAISLGQTFNYGYTF. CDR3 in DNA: TGTGCCATCAGTTTGGGACAGACCTTTAACTATGGCTACACCTTC.

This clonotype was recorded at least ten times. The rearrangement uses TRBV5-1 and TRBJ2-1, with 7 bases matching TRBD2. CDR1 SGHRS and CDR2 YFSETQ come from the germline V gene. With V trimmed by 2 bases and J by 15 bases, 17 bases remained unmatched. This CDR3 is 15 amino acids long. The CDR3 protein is CASSFLGLSATMRFF. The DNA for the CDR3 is TGCGCCAGCAGCTTCTTGGGACTAAGCGCGACAATGAGGTTCTTC.

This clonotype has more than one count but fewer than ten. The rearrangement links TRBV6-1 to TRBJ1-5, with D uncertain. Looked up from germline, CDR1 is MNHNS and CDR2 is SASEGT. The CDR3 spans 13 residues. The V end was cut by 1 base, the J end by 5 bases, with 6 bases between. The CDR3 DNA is TGTGCCAGCAGTGAAGAAAACCATCAGCCCCAGCATTTT. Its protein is CASSEENHQPQHF.

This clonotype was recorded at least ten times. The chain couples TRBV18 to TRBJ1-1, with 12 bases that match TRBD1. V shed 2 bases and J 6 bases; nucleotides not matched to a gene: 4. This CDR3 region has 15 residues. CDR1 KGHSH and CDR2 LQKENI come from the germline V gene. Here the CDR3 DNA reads TGTGCCAGCTCACCATTGGGACAGGGGGCCGCTGAAGCTTTCTTT. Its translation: CASSPLGQGAAEAFF.

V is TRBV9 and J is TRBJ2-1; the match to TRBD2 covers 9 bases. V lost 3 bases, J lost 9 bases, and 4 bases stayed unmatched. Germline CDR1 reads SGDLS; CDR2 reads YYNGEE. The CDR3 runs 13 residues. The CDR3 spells CASSAGLAFEQFF. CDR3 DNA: TGTGCCAGCAGCGCGGGACTAGCCTTTGAGCAGTTCTTC.

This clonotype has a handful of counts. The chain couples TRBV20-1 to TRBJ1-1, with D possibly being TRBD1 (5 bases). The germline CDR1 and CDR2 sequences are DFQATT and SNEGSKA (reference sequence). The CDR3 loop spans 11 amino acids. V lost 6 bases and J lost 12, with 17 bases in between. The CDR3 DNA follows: TGCAGTGCCAGGGCCCAGCAGTGGACTTTCTTT. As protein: CSARAQQWTFF.

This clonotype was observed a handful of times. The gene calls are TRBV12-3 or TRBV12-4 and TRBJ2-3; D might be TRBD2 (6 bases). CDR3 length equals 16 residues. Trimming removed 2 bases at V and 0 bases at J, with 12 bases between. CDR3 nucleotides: TGTGCCAGCAGTTTACATGGCGGGGCGAGCACAGATACGCAGTATTTT. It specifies CASSLHGGASTDTQYF.

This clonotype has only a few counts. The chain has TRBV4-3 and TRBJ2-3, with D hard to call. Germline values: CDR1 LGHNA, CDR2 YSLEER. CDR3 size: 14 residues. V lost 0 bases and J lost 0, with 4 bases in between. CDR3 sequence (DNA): TGCGCCAGCAGCCAAGAAACTAGCACAGATACGCAGTATTTT. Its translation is CASSQETSTDTQYF.

CDR3: CAISESRLKSSYEQYF. CDR3 in DNA: TGTGCCATCAGTGAATCTCGACTAAAGTCTTCCTACGAGCAGTACTTC. The gene calls are TRBV10-3 and TRBJ2-7; TRBD2 is a possible D gene (5 bases). Trimming took off 3 bases at V and 1 base at J, with 16 bases between the two ends. The CDR3 is 16 residues long. Per the germline V gene, CDR1 is ENHRY and CDR2 is SYGVKD.

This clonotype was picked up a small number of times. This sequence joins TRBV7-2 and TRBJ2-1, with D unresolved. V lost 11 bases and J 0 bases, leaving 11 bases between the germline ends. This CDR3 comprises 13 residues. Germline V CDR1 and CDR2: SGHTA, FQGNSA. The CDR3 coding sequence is TGTGCCGGTCGCAGGAACTCCTACAATGAGCAGTTCTTC. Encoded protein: CAGRRNSYNEQFF.

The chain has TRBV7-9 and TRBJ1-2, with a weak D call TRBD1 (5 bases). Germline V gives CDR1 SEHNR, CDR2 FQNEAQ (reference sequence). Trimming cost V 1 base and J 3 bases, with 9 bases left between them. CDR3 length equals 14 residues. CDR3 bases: TGTGCCAGCAGCTTAGGGGGCTCCTACTATGGCTACACCTTC. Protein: CASSLGGSYYGYTF. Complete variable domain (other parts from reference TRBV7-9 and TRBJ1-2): DTGVSQNPRHKITKRGQNVTFRCDPISEHNRLYWYRQTLGQGPEFLTYFQNEAQLEKSRLLSDRFSAERPKGSFSTLEIQRTEQGDSAMYLCASSLGGSYYGYTFGSGTRLTVV.

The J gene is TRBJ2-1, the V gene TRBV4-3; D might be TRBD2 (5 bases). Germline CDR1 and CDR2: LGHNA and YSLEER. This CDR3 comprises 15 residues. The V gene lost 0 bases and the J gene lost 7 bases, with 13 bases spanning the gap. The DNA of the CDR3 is TGCGCCAGCAGCCAAGATCTGAAACTAGGTAATGAGCAGTTCTTC. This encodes CASSQDLKLGNEQFF.

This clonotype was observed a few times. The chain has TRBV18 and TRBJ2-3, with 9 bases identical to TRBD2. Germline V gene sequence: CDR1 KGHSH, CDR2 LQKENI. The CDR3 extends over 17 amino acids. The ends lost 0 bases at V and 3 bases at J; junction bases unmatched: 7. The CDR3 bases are TGTGCCAGCTCACCACCAACGAGCGGGGGGAGGACAGATACGCAGTATTTT. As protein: CASSPPTSGGRTDTQYF.

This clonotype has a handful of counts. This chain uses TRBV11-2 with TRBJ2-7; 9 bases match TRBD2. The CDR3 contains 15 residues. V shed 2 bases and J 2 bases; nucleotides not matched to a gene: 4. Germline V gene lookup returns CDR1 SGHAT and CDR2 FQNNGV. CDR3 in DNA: TGTGCCAGCAGCTTATCTGCTAGCGGGGCCTACGAGCAGTACTTC. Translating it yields CASSLSASGAYEQYF.

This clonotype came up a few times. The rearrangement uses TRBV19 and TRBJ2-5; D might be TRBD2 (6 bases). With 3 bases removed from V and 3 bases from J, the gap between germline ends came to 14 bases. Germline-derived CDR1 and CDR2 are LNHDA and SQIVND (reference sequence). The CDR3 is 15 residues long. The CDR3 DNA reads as TGTGCCAGTAGTATTGGGTTGGGGGGTAAAGAGACCCAGTACTTC. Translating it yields CASSIGLGGKETQYF.

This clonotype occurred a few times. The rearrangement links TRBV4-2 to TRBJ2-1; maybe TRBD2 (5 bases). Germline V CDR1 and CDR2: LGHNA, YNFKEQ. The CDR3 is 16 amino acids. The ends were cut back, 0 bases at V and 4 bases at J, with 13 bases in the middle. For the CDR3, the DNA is TGTGCCAGCAGCCAAGATGTCCAGCGGTCATACAATGAGCAGTTCTTC. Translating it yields CASSQDVQRSYNEQFF.